This T cell receptor (beta chain) stems from a study of Ad26.COV2.S vaccination and SARS-CoV-2 variants. Overall study: This donor came from the COV1001 trial of Ad26.COV2.S.

The CDR3 extends over 11 amino acids. From germline, CDR1 is SGHAT and CDR2 FQNNGV. Trimming left V 5 bases short and J 4 bases short, with 5 bases between. The table came from immunoSEQ multiplex PCR; TCRdb's copy has only in-frame clones and leaves some out. The repertoire includes 400,000 or so clones, roughly nine tenths of them detected once, and more than 3% sits in the top ten. Regarding treatment: roughly 19 received Ad26.COV2.S at low or high dose, single or two shots; 5 received placebo; per-sample allocation not given. Samples came from day 63 after the first vaccine or placebo injection. The donor was a Boston adult aged 18-55 years. An Ad26 vector carrying the Wuhan-strain SARS-CoV-2 spike served as the vaccine. Points on this clone: Its specificity is unknown.

Findings and limits, study-wide: Reportedly, spike-specific CD8+ and CD4+ T cell responses achieved substantial breadth once vaccination had taken place.

The receptor was derived from a person aged 18-60 years who received the Ad26.COV2.S COVID-19 vaccine or a placebo. The specimen comprised peripheral blood, sampled in a trial of Ad26.COV2.S vaccine versus placebo. This sequence joins TRBV11-2 and TRBJ1-2, with unresolved D. CDR3 protein: CASSGSYGYTF. The CDR3 DNA reads TGTGCCAGCAGCGGAAGCTATGGCTACACCTTC.